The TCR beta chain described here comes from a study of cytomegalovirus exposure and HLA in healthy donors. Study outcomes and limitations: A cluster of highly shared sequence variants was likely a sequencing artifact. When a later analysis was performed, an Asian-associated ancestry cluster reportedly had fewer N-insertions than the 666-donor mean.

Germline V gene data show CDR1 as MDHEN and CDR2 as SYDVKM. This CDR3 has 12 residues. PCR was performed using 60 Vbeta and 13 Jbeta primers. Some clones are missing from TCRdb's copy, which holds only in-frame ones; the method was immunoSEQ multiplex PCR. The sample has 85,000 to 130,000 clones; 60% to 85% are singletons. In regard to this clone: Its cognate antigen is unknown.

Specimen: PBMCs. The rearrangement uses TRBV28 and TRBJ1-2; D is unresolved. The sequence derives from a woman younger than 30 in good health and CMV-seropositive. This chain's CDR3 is CTAGSRNYGYTF. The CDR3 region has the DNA TGTACCGCCGGGTCGCGTAACTATGGCTACACCTTC.